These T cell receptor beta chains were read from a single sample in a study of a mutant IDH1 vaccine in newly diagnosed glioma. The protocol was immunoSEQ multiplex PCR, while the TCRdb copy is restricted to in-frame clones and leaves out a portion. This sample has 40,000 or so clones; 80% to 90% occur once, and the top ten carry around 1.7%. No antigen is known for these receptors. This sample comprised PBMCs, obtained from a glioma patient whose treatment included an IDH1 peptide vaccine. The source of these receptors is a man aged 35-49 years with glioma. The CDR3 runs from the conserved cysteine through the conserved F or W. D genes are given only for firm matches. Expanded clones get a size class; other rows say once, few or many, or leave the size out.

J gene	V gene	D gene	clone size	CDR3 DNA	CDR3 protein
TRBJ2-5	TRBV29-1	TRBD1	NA	TGCAGCGTTTTAACCCGGGACAGGGGGCGGGAGACCCAGTACTTC	CSVLTRDRGRETQYF
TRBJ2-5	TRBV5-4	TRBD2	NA	TGTGCCAGCAGTTCAGCGGGAGGAAGGCAAGAGACCCAGTACTTC	CASSSAGGRQETQYF
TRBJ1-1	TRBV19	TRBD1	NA	TGTGCCAGTAGTATGTACGAGGGGGCGGACGCTGAAGCTTTCTTT	CASSMYEGADAEAFF
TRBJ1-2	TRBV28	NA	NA	TGTGCCAGCAGTCAGGACAGCTATGGCTACACCTTC	CASSQDSYGYTF
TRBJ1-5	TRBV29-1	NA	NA	TGCAGCGTCTGGGTAGGGCAGGGCCAGCCCCAGCATTTT	CSVWVGQGQPQHF
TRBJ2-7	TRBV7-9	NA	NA	TGTGCCAGCAGCTATGACTACGAGCAGTACTTC	CASSYDYEQYF
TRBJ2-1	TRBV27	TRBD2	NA	TGTGCCAGCAGTGTCCCCTCTAGCGGGAGGGCCAATGAGCAGTTCTTC	CASSVPSSGRANEQFF
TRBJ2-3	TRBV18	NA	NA	TGTGCCAGCTCAGCAGGGGCGGGAGATACGCAGTATTTT	CASSAGAGDTQYF
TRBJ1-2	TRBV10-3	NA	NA	TGTGCCATCAAGAGCCCACAAAGGAAGAACTATGGCTACACCTTC	CAIKSPQRKNYGYTF
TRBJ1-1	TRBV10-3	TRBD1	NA	TGTGCCATCAGTGAGTCCCCGGGACAGTACACTGAAGCTTTCTTT	CAISESPGQYTEAFF
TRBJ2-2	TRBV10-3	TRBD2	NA	TGTGCCATCAGTGAGACTGGGGGGGCCGGGGAGCTGTTTTTT	CAISETGGAGELFF
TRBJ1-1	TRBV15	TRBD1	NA	TGTGCCACCAGCAGAGTTCGGTCAGGGGGAACTGAAGCTTTCTTT	CATSRVRSGGTEAFF
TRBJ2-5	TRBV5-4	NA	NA	TGTGCCAGCAGCTCCAAACAGGGTCGGGAGACCCAGTACTTC	CASSSKQGRETQYF
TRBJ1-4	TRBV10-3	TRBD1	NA	TGTGCCATCAGTGACACAGGGGGAAGAGAAAAACTGTTTTTT	CAISDTGGREKLFF
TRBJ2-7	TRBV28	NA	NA	TGTGCCAGCGGTGGAGGGGGGCTCTACGAGCAGTACTTC	CASGGGGLYEQYF
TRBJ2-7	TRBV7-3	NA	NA	TGTGCCAGCAGCTGGGGACAAATTGCCGAGCAGTACTTC	CASSWGQIAEQYF
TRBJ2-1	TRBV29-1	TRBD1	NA	TGCAGCGTTGAAGATCTAGGAGACAGGGGGTACAATGAGCAGTTCTTC	CSVEDLGDRGYNEQFF
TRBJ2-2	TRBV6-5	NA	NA	TGTGCCAGCAGAATCAGGGTTAGCGGGGAGCTGTTTTTT	CASRIRVSGELFF
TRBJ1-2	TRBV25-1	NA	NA	TGTGCCACCTCCACGGAAGCTAACTATGGCTACACCTTC	CATSTEANYGYTF
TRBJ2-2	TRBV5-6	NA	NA	TGTGCCAGCAGCTTCAGCTTTACCGGGAAGCTGTTTTTT	CASSFSFTGKLFF
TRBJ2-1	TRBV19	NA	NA	TGTGCCAGTAGTATAGTACAGCAAAATGAGCAGTTCTTC	CASSIVQQNEQFF
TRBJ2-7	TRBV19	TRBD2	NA	TGTGCCAGTAGCCCCAGGACTAGCGGCACCTACGAGCAGTACTTC	CASSPRTSGTYEQYF
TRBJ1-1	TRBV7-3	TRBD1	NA	TGTGCCAGCAGCCCCCGGGACAGGCCGTTCATGAACACTGAAGCTTTCTTT	CASSPRDRPFMNTEAFF
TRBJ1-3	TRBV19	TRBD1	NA	TGTGCCAGTAGTCGCCTATACCGGGACAGTTCTTTCTCTGGAAACACCATATATTTT	CASSRLYRDSSFSGNTIYF
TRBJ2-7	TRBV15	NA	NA	TGTGCCACCAGCCCACGGACCGCCGGCTCCTACGAGCAGTACTTC	CATSPRTAGSYEQYF
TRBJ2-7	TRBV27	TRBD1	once	TGTGCCAGCAGTTTCGGGGCAGGGGGCCTCGAGCAGTACTTC	CASSFGAGGLEQYF
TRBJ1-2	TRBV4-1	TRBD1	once	TGCGCCAGCAGCCAACCAGGGGGCGAGGAAAAAAGCTACACCTTC	CASSQPGGEEKSYTF
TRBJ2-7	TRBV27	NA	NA	TGTGCCAGCAGTCAGAAAGGGGGGGTGTGGTACTTC	CASSQKGGVWYF
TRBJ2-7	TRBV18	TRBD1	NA	TGTGCCAGCTCACCACTACAGGGGTTGGACGAGCAGTACTTC	CASSPLQGLDEQYF
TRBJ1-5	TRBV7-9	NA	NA	TGTGCCAGCAGCTTAGTTGAGGGCAATCAGCCCCAGCATTTT	CASSLVEGNQPQHF
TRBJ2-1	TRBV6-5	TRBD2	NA	TGTGCCAGCAGACAAAGCGGGATCTCCTACAATGAGCAGTTCTTC	CASRQSGISYNEQFF
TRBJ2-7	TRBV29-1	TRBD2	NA	TGCAGCGTTGAGGCCACTAGCGGGAGTGGAACCTACGAGCAGTACTTC	CSVEATSGSGTYEQYF
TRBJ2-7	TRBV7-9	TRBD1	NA	TGTGCCAGCAGCCTCCCGGGACAGGCAAAGCAGTACTTC	CASSLPGQAKQYF
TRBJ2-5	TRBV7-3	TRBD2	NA	TGTGCCAGCAGCTTAATCTTCCGGCGGGAGGGCCGCAAGCGGTCCCAAGAGACCCAGTACTTC	CASSLIFRREGRKRSQETQYF
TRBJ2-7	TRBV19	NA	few	TGTGCCAGTAGTATAGATGGCCGTGGGGCAGGGGATCACGAGCAGTACTTC	CASSIDGRGAGDHEQYF
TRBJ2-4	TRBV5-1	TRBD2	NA	TGCGCCAGCAGGCTCGGCGGGAGCCTAGCCAAAAACATTCAGTACTTC	CASRLGGSLAKNIQYF